This T cell receptor (beta chain) was sequenced during a study of CD4 T cells in relation to SARS-CoV-2 and coronaviruses. Overall study: ViraFEST: roughly ten-day antigen culture of PBMCs, then TCR beta CDR3 sequencing.

Before the COVID-19 pandemic, during about 2011-2019, CD4+ T cells were taken from unexposed donors. After less than 11 days of culture, CD4+ T cells were isolated. The repertoire was sequenced with immunoSEQ multiplex PCR; TCRdb's copy has only in-frame clones and lacks some. The sample lists 24,000 or so clones, around 72% occurring once. Remarks on this clone: Antigen specificity is unknown.

The germline CDR1 and CDR2 sequences are KGHSH and LQKENI. Deletions cut 2 bases from V and 7 bases from J, with 11 bases between. The CDR3 spans 14 residues. V and J are TRBV18 and TRBJ1-4; D possibly corresponds to TRBD1 (6 bases). This receptor was taken from a human donor in good health. Source material: CD4+ T cells from PBMCs, cultured in vitro. The CDR3 here is CASSPIRGGEKLFF. CDR3 DNA: TGTGCCAGCTCACCAATCAGGGGAGGTGAAAAACTGTTTTTT.